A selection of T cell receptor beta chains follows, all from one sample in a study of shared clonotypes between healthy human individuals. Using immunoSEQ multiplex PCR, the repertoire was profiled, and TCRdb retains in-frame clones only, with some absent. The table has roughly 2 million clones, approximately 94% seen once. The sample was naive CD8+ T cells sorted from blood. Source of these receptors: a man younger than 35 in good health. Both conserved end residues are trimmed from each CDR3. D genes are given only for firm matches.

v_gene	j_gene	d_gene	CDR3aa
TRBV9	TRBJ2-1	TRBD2	ASSATPGLAYEQF
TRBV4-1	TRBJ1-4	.	ASSQEDSGGEKLF
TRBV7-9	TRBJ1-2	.	ASSHPGGARVYGYT
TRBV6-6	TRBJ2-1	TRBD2	ASGLVSNEQF
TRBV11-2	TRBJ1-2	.	ASTEGRSYGYT
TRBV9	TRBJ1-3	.	ASSVGRHTGNTIY
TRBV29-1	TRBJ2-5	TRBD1	SVEDRGGRETQY
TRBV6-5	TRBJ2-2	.	ASSYRETGELF
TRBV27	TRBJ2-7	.	ASSLMPSDEQY
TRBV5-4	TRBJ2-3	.	ASSWDKTADTQY
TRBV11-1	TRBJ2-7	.	ASSENSGDTSYEQY
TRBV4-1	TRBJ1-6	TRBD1	ASSQSGQGAYNSPLH
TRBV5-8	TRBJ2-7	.	ASRRGSPYEQY
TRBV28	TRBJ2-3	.	ASSFRLFDTQY
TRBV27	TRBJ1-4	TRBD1	ASSLLGTGGSEKLF
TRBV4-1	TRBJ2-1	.	ASSQGGSKDGRF
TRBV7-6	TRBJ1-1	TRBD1	ASSAGDSSAEAF
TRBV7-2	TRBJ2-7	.	ASSIFGGPNYEQY
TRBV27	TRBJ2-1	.	ASSLSRGHNEQF
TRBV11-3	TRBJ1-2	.	ASSTGTASYGYT
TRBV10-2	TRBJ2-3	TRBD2	ASGTSGGAWTDTQY
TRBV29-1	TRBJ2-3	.	SVEEHATQY
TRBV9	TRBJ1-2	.	ASSPGGGQDYGYT
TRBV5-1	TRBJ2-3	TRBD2	ASSLPSGVTDTQY
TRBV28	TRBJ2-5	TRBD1	ASSFPKGDSDFQETQY
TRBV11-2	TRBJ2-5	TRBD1	ASSLDPDRGLEETQY
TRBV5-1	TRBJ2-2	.	ASSLYGPGTGELF
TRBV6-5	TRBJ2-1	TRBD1	ASSYYPGQYNEQF
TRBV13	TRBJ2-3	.	ASSLLGTDTQY
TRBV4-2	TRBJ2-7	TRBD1	ASSSSWDRGFYEQY
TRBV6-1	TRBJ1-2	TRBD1	ASSEGVGLRGRGEGYYGYT
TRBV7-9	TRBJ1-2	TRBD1	ASQGQILNYGYT
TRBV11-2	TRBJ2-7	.	ASSRSSSTGNYEQY
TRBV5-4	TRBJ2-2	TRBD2	ASSFGLAGGTGELF
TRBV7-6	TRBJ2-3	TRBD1	ASSLRTGAFSTDTQY
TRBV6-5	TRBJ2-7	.	ASSFNQGVEQY
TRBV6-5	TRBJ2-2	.	ASSYGKYTGELF
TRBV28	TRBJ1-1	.	ASSSGRWDTEAF
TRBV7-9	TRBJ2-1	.	ASSLVYNEQF